This T cell receptor beta chain was identified during a study of cytomegalovirus exposure and HLA in healthy donors. The germline CDR1 and CDR2 sequences are SGDLS and YYNGEE. Trimming pared 3 bases from V and 0 bases from J, leaving 12 bases between. The CDR3 is made up of 15 amino acids. A note on this clone: Antigen: not known.

Points from the study as a whole: There were about 160 TCR beta chains listed as cytomegalovirus-associated.

The table came from immunoSEQ multiplex PCR; TCRdb's copy has only in-frame clones and leaves some out. The sample consists of 150,000 to 200,000 clones, more than 75% of them appearing once. The source is a man aged 25 to 45 in good health and CMV-seropositive. This chain connects TRBV9 to TRBJ1-2, with TRBD1 as a possible D gene (6 bases). Source material: PBMCs. CDR3 nucleotide sequence: TGTGCCAGCAGCGCTGGGGGCAGTCCTAACTATGGCTACACCTTC. It specifies CASSAGGSPNYGYTF. The whole variable domain, filled in from reference TRBV9 and TRBJ1-2, reads DSGVTQTPKHLITATGQRVTLRCSPRSGDLSVYWYQQSLDQGLQFLIQYYNGEERAKGNILERFSAQQFPDLHSELNLSSLELGDSALYFCASSAGGSPNYGYTFGSGTRLTVV.